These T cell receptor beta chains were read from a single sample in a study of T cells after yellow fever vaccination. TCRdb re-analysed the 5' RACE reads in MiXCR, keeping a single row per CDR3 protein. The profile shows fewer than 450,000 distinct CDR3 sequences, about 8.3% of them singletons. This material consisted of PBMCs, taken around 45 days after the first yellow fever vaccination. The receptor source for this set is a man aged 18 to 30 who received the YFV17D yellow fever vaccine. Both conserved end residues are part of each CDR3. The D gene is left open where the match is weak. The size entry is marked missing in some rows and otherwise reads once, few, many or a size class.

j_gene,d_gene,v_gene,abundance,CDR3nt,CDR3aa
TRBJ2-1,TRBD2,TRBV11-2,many,TGTGCCAGCAGCCGTCCCTCTAGCGGATTAAGTAATGAGCAGTTCTTC,CASSRPSSGLSNEQFF
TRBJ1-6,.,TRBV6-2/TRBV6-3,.,TGTGCCAGCAGTTACCCTCCGGGACGAATTAATTCACCCCTCCACTTT,CASSYPPGRINSPLHF
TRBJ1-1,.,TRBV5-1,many,TGCGCCAGCAGCTTCAAGCAGGTGGGCACTGAAGCTTTCTTT,CASSFKQVGTEAFF
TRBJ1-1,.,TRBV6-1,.,TGTGCCAGCAGAGGATACAACAGGGTAACTGAAGCTTTCTTT,CASRGYNRVTEAFF
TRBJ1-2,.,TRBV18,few,TGTGCCAGCTCACCAGGCGCGGGGGCCGGCGGCTACACCTTC,CASSPGAGAGGYTF
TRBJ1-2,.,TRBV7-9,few,TGTGCCAGCAGCTTTCGGGACCGGAATAACTATGGCTACACCTTC,CASSFRDRNNYGYTF
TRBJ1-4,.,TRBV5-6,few,TGTGCCAGCAGCTTGACTAATGAAAAACTGTTTTTT,CASSLTNEKLFF
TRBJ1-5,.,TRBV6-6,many,TGTGCCAGCAGTACGGGTTGGTCCCAGCATTTT,CASSTGWSQHF
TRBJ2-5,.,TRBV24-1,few,TGTGCCACCAGTGATTTGCATATAAAGGGAAGAGAGACCCAGTACTTC,CATSDLHIKGRETQYF
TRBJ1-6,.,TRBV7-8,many,TGTGCCAGCAGCTCGGCCCGGTTTCTTTCACCCCTCCACTTT,CASSSARFLSPLHF
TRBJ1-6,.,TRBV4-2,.,TGTGCCAGCAGCCTTCCACCCCCGGGTAATTCACCCCTCCACTTT,CASSLPPPGNSPLHF
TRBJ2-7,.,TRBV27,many,TGTGCCAGCAGTGGCTTTGAGGGTGTGGAGCAGTACTTC,CASSGFEGVEQYF
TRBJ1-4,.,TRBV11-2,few,TGTGCCAGCAGCTTAGGTCTTGGAGGAGGATCTAGTGAAAAACTGTTTTTT,CASSLGLGGGSSEKLFF
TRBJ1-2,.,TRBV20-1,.,TGCAGTGCTAGCCCCCAGAATGGCTACACCTTC,CSASPQNGYTF
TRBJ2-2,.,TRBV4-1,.,TGCGCCAGCAGCCAAGCATTGGACACCGGGGAGCTGTTTTTT,CASSQALDTGELFF
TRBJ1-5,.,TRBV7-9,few,TGTGCCAGCAGCTCCCACCAGGGCGGAAATCAGCCCCAGCATTTT,CASSSHQGGNQPQHF
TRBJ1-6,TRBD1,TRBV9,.,TGTGCCAGCAGCGGCCGACAGGGAAGCAGTTCACCCCTCCACTTT,CASSGRQGSSSPLHF
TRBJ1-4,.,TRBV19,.,TGTGCCAGTAGTATGGCCCCAGGGGCGGGGATGTTTCAACTGTTTTTT,CASSMAPGAGMFQLFF
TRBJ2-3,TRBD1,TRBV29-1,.,TGCAGCGTTGGGACAGGTCAAGCTAGCACAGATACGCAGTATTTT,CSVGTGQASTDTQYF